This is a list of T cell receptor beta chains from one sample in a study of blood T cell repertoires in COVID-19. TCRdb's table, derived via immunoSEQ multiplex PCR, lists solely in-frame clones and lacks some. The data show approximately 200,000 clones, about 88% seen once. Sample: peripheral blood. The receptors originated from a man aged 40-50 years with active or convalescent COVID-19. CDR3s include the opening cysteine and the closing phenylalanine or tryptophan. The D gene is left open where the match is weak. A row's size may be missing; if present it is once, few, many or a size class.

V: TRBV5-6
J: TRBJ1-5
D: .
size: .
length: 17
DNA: TGTGCCAGCAGCTACGCAACAGGGAGAGGTTCCAATCAGCCCCAGCATTTT
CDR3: CASSYATGRGSNQPQHF

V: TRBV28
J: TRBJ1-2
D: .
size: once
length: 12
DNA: TGTGCCAGCAAGGTAGCCAACTATGGCTACACCTTC
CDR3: CASKVANYGYTF

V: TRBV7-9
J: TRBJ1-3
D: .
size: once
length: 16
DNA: TGTGCCAGCAGCGGCCTCCAATATGACTCTGGAAACACCATATATTTT
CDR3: CASSGLQYDSGNTIYF

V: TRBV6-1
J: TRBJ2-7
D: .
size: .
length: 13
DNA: TGTGCCAGCAGTGACAGGTTGTCCTACGAGCAGTACTTC
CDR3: CASSDRLSYEQYF

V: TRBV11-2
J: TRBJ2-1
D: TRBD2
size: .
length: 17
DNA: TGTGCCAGCGATCCACGCAGACTAGCGGGGATCTACAATGAGCAGTTCTTC
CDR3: CASDPRRLAGIYNEQFF

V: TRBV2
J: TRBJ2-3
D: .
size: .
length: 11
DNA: TGTGCCAGCAGGGCCGTAGATACGCAGTATTTT
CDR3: CASRAVDTQYF

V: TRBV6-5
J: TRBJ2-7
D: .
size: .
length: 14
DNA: TGTGCCAGCAGTTACGCCAGGGTCTCCTACGAGCAGTACTTC
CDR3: CASSYARVSYEQYF

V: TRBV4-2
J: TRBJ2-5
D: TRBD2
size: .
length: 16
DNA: TGTGCCAGCAGCCAGAAGACTAGCGGGCATCAAGAGACCCAGTACTTC
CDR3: CASSQKTSGHQETQYF

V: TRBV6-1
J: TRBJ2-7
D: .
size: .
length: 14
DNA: TGTGCCAGCAGTGATGGAGGGTTCTTCTACGAGCAGTACTTC
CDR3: CASSDGGFFYEQYF

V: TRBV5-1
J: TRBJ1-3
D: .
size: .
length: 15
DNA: TGCGCCAGCAGCTTGAACGCTAACTCTGGAAACACCATATATTTT
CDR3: CASSLNANSGNTIYF

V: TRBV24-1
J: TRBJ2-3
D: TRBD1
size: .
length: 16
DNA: TGTGCCACCAGTGATTTCCAGGGGGTACAAACAGATACGCAGTATTTT
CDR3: CATSDFQGVQTDTQYF

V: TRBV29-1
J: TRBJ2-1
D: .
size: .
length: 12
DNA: TGCAGCCTCCTCGGGGAGCGCCATGAGCAGTTCTTC
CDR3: CSLLGERHEQFF

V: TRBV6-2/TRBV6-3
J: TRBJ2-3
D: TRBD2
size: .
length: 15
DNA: TGTGCCAGCAGTTACCAGGGCGGGGGGGCAGATACGCAGTATTTT
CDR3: CASSYQGGGADTQYF

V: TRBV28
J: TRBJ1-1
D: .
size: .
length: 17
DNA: TGTGCCAGCAGTTTAAGCGGGGATTGGGGTTACAGGGCTGAAGCTTTCTTT
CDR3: CASSLSGDWGYRAEAFF

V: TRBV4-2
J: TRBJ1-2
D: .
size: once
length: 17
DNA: TGTGCCAGCAGCCAAGATGGCGGTGCAGGGGTGGGAGTAGGCTACACCTTC
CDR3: CASSQDGGAGVGVGYTF

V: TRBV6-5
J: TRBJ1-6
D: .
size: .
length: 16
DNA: TGTGCCAGCAGTTACTCATCGACTAGGTTGAATTCACCCCTCCACTTT
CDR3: CASSYSSTRLNSPLHF

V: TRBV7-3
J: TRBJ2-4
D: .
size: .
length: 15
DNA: TGTGCCAGCAGCCCGGGGTTCGGAGGGAAAAACATTCAGTACTTC
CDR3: CASSPGFGGKNIQYF

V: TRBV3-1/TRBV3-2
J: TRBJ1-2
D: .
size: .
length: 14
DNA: TGTGCCAGCAGCCAAGATCACAGGGTATATGGCTACACCTTC
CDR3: CASSQDHRVYGYTF

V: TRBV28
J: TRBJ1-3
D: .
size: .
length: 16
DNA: TGTGCCAGCAGTTTAGGTATCACGGTCCGGGGAAACACCATATATTTT
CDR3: CASSLGITVRGNTIYF